A single sample gave rise to the 30 T cell receptor beta chains below, sequenced in a study of Ad26.COV2.S vaccination and SARS-CoV-2 variants. Treatment reported: approximately 18 received Ad26.COV2.S at low or high dose, single or two shots; 5 received placebo; per-sample allocation not given. Sampling was done on day 63 after the first vaccine or placebo injection. Assay: immunoSEQ multiplex PCR; the TCRdb copy retains only in-frame clones and omits some. Of hundreds of thousands of clones in the sample, about 88% were seen once. Sequences were derived from peripheral blood, sampled in a trial of Ad26.COV2.S vaccine versus placebo. All receptors come from a person between 18 and 59 years old who received the Ad26.COV2.S COVID-19 vaccine or a placebo.

The V and J genes are TRBV5-6 and TRBJ2-5; 11 bases fit TRBD1. Germline V gene sequence: CDR1 SGHDT, CDR2 YYEEEE. V dropped 3 bases and J dropped 5; count of bases not matched to a gene: 6. The CDR3 contains 15 residues. Here the CDR3 reads CASSSDRGRVETQYF. CDR3 coding DNA: TGTGCCAGCAGCTCGGACAGGGGGCGCGTGGAGACCCAGTACTTC.

The chain has TRBV15 and TRBJ1-1, with D hard to call. CDR3 length: 14 amino acids. The germline V gene encodes CDR1 LNHNV and CDR2 YYDKDF (reference sequence). Trimming shortened V by 7 bases and J by 0 bases, and 12 bases separated the two germline ends. The CDR3 region has the DNA TGTGCCACCACTGTTTACCGGCTGAACACTGAAGCTTTCTTT. It yields the protein CATTVYRLNTEAFF.

V and J are TRBV9 and TRBJ2-1; 9 nucleotides align to TRBD1. The CDR3 contains 17 residues. Losses at the gene ends were 0 bases for V and 6 bases for J; bases not matched to a gene: 10. Germline V gene data show CDR1 as SGDLS and CDR2 as YYNGEE. CDR3 sequence: CASSVGPGTGFFNEQFF. In nucleotides, the CDR3 is TGTGCCAGCAGCGTAGGCCCCGGGACAGGGTTCTTCAATGAGCAGTTCTTC.

The J gene is TRBJ1-1, the V gene TRBV5-6; 10 nucleotides match TRBD1. The germline V gene has CDR1 SGHDT and CDR2 YYEEEE. CDR3 length: 16 residues. Trimming cost V 4 bases and J 5 bases; bases outside gene matches: 11. The CDR3 region is CASSMTGTGAGTEAFF. The CDR3 nucleotides read TGTGCCAGCAGCATGACCGGGACAGGGGCCGGGACTGAAGCTTTCTTT. Drawing the rest from reference TRBV5-6 and TRBJ1-1, the complete variable domain is DAGVTQSPTHLIKTRGQQVTLRCSPKSGHDTVSWYQQALGQGPQFIFQYYEEEERQRGNFPDRFSGHQFPNYSSELNVNALLLGDSALYLCASSMTGTGAGTEAFFGQGTRLTVV.

The V gene is TRBV19, the J gene TRBJ2-1; D might be TRBD2 (7 bases). Germline V gene sequence: CDR1 LNHDA, CDR2 SQIVND (reference sequence). Between the trimmed V and J ends, which lost 4 bases and 6 bases, there was a span of 13 bases. This CDR3 has 14 amino acids. CDR3 residues: CASSKGGVPNEQFF. CDR3 bases: TGTGCCAGTAGTAAGGGGGGGGTCCCCAATGAGCAGTTCTTC.

This clone is a singleton in its sample. The rearrangement uses TRBV5-1 and TRBJ1-4; no clear D gene. V was pared by 0 bases and J by 7 bases, with 13 bases between. The CDR3 is 15 amino acids. CDR1 and CDR2 (germline): SGHRS, YFSETQ. The CDR3 sequence is CASSLGGSKTEKLFF. The CDR3 bases are TGCGCCAGCAGCTTGGGAGGCAGTAAGACTGAAAAACTGTTTTTT.

The rearrangement links TRBV5-6 to TRBJ1-5; tentative D call: TRBD1 (6 bases). With 1 base removed from V and 3 bases from J, the gap between germline ends came to 11 bases. The CDR3 totals 15 residues. CDR1 and CDR2 from the germline V gene are SGHDT and YYEEEE. CDR3 sequence reads: CASSLRTAYNQPQHF. CDR3 in DNA: TGTGCCAGCAGCTTGAGGACAGCTTACAATCAGCCCCAGCATTTT. The full variable domain, rest sourced from reference TRBV5-6 and TRBJ1-5, is DAGVTQSPTHLIKTRGQQVTLRCSPKSGHDTVSWYQQALGQGPQFIFQYYEEEERQRGNFPDRFSGHQFPNYSSELNVNALLLGDSALYLCASSLRTAYNQPQHFGDGTRLSIL.

J is TRBJ2-4 and V is TRBV7-2; 8 nucleotides agree with TRBD1. Germline-derived CDR1 and CDR2 are SGHTA and FQGNSA. With 5 bases clipped from V and 15 bases from J, the junction kept 18 bases outside the gene matches. The CDR3 spans 15 residues. CDR3: CASSPTGVGDSHRYF. The CDR3 bases are TGTGCCAGCAGCCCGACAGGGGTGGGCGACAGCCACCGGTACTTC.

Remarks on this clone: Other DNA variants within this sample encode the same CDR3. V is TRBV5-1 and J is TRBJ2-5, with a possible D match to TRBD1 (5 bases). The CDR3 loop spans 13 amino acids. Germline V gives CDR1 SGHRS, CDR2 YFSETQ. Deletions cut 0 bases from V and 2 bases from J, with 5 bases between. DNA for the CDR3: TGCGCCAGCAGCTTGGGACAGCAAGAGACCCAGTACTTC. It yields the protein CASSLGQQETQYF.

The CDR3 spells CASSSGSTDTQYF. In nucleotides, the CDR3 is TGTGCCAGTAGCTCTGGGAGTACAGATACGCAGTATTTT. The genes are TRBV19 and TRBJ2-3; possibly TRBD2 for D (5 bases). CDR1 is LNHDA, CDR2 SQIVND, per germline (reference sequence). V was clipped by 6 bases and J by 3 bases, with 10 bases between them. The CDR3 is 13 amino acids.

The rearrangement links TRBV7-8 to TRBJ2-2, with a possible D match to TRBD2 (6 bases). V lost 1 base, J lost 3 bases, and 12 bases lay in between. The CDR3 consists of 16 residues. Germline loops: CDR1 SGHVS, CDR2 FQNEAQ. In DNA form, the CDR3 reads TGTGCCAGCAGCTTAGTTACTCCTAGCGACACCGGGGAGCTGTTTTTT. Its translation is CASSLVTPSDTGELFF.

The chain carries TRBV28 and TRBJ2-7; D may be TRBD2 (5 bases). Trimming stripped 3 bases from V and 2 bases from J, with 11 bases between. This CDR3 comprises 14 residues. Germline values: CDR1 MDHEN, CDR2 SYDVKM. The CDR3 region is CASSFSGTTYEQYF. The DNA for the CDR3 is TGTGCCAGCAGTTTTTCGGGAACCACCTACGAGCAGTACTTC.

The chain recombines TRBV2 with TRBJ2-7, with 9 bases lining up with TRBD1. This CDR3 is built from 15 residues. V lost 2 bases to trimming and J lost 0 bases; unmatched junction nucleotides: 2. Germline V gene data show CDR1 as SNHLY and CDR2 as FYNNEI. The CDR3 coding sequence is TGTGCCAGCAGTGAACCGGGACAGGGCTCCTACGAGCAGTACTTC. Protein: CASSEPGQGSYEQYF.

This sequence joins TRBV3-1 (or the pseudogene TRBV3-2) and TRBJ2-2, with D hard to call. CDR1 and CDR2 from the germline V gene are LGHDT and YNNKEL (reference sequence). CDR3 length: 16 residues. Trimming pared 0 bases from V and 2 bases from J, leaving 10 bases between. CDR3 loop: CASSQDINSNTGELFF. CDR3 DNA: TGTGCCAGCAGCCAAGATATAAACAGCAACACCGGGGAGCTGTTTTTT.

CDR3: CASSPRSGDEQYF. CDR3 nucleotides: TGTGCCAGCTCACCGCGATCGGGGGACGAGCAGTACTTC. The chain has TRBV18 and TRBJ2-7, with D perhaps TRBD2 (6 bases). The V gene lost 3 bases and the J gene lost 5 bases, with 11 bases spanning the gap. The CDR3 covers 13 residues. The germline V gene encodes CDR1 KGHSH and CDR2 LQKENI. Complete variable domain (other parts from reference TRBV18 and TRBJ2-7): NAGVMQNPRHLVRRRGQEARLRCSPMKGHSHVYWYRQLPEEGLKFMVYLQKENIIDESGMPKERFSAEFPKEGPSILRIQQVVRGDSAAYFCASSPRSGDEQYFGPGTRLTVT.

The rearrangement joins TRBV27 to TRBJ2-7; 8 nucleotides align to TRBD1. The CDR3 runs 15 residues. The V gene end was trimmed by 4 bases and the J gene end by 3 bases; junction bases not matched to a gene: 8. CDR1 is MNHEY, CDR2 SMNVEV, per germline (reference sequence). CDR3 region: CASSYRQGMHYEQYF. CDR3 sequence (DNA): TGTGCCAGCAGTTATCGACAGGGGATGCACTACGAGCAGTACTTC.

Turning to this clone: Other DNA sequences of this sample code for an identical CDR3. The chain couples TRBV18 to TRBJ2-7; 9 nucleotides match TRBD1. Germline lookup yields CDR1 KGHSH and CDR2 LQKENI. J gave up 2 bases and V 2 bases, and 1 base lay outside the gene matches. The length of the CDR3 is 14 residues. The CDR3 DNA reads as TGTGCCAGCTCACCAGGGACAGGGACCTACGAGCAGTACTTC. Residues: CASSPGTGTYEQYF.

This chain joins TRBV19 and TRBJ2-2, with 9 positions matching TRBD1. The CDR3 has 17 amino acids. The trim removed 5 bases at V and 9 bases at J, leaving 16 bases unmatched. Germline CDR1 LNHDA, CDR2 SQIVND (reference sequence). CDR3 sequence (DNA): TGTGCCAGTAGTTCCGGACCACCCGGGACAGGGAGGAGGGAGCTGTTTTTT. Its protein product is CASSSGPPGTGRRELFF.

CDR3 sequence reads: CAWRPSADIQYF. The CDR3 DNA follows: TGTGCCTGGAGGCCCAGCGCGGACATTCAGTACTTC. The chain combines TRBV30 with TRBJ2-4; no clear D gene. V was pared by 3 bases and J by 8 bases, with 11 bases between. This CDR3 has 12 amino acids. Germline V gene data show CDR1 as GTSNPN and CDR2 as SVGIG (reference sequence).

The chain links TRBV5-4 to TRBJ1-4; tentative D call: TRBD1 (5 bases). V was cut by 2 bases and J by 2 bases, with 13 bases left in between. CDR1 and CDR2 from the germline V gene are SGHNT and YYREEE (reference sequence). This CDR3 has 16 residues. The CDR3 sequence is CASSFALGGTNEKLFF. In DNA form, the CDR3 reads TGTGCCAGCAGCTTTGCCCTCGGGGGGACTAATGAAAAACTGTTTTTT.

V and J are TRBV29-1 and TRBJ2-2; a weak D match, TRBD2 (5 bases). The CDR3 is made up of 14 amino acids. The V end lost 7 bases, the J end lost 1 base, and 13 bases lay between the germline ends. Germline V gene data show CDR1 as SQVTM and CDR2 as ANQGSEA. The CDR3 region has the DNA TGCAGCGGGCACAGACGGGGGAACACCGGGGAGCTGTTTTTT. Protein: CSGHRRGNTGELFF.

V usage is TRBV6-5 and J usage is TRBJ1-1; TRBD1 matches 7 bases. The CDR3 is made up of 11 amino acids. The germline V gene has CDR1 MNHEY and CDR2 SVGAGI. CDR3 in amino acids: CAVGQDPEAFF. The CDR3 nucleotides are TGTGCAGTCGGACAGGATCCTGAAGCTTTCTTT.

The chain joins TRBV18 to TRBJ1-1; maybe TRBD1 (5 bases). Trimming removed 0 bases at V and 4 bases at J, with 12 bases between. The CDR3 extends over 15 amino acids. Per germline, CDR1 KGHSH and CDR2 LQKENI. The CDR3 bases are TGTGCCAGCTCACCACCTCAAGGGGTTGGCACTGAAGCTTTCTTT. It translates to CASSPPQGVGTEAFF.

The chain recombines TRBV29-1 with TRBJ2-1, with a possible D match to TRBD2 (7 bases). This CDR3 contains 12 residues. Deletions cut 7 bases from V and 7 bases from J, with 14 bases between. Looked up from germline, CDR1 is SQVTM and CDR2 is ANQGSEA. The CDR3 DNA follows: TGCAGCGGAGGGGCGGGGGCGAATGAGCAGTTCTTC. It specifies CSGGAGANEQFF.

The V call is TRBV7-2, the J call TRBJ2-7; 10 positions agree with TRBD2. The CDR3 has 15 residues. The germline CDR1 and CDR2 sequences are SGHTA and FQGNSA. With 5 bases clipped from V and 5 bases from J, the junction kept 9 bases outside the gene matches. For the CDR3, the DNA is TGTGCCAGCAGCCGTAGCGGGAGGAAGACCGACGAGCAGTACTTC. Residues: CASSRSGRKTDEQYF.

The chain couples TRBV29-1 to TRBJ2-1, with 15 bases fitting TRBD2. Trimming cost V 7 bases and J 7 bases; bases outside gene matches: 2. This CDR3 is built from 13 residues. CDR1 is SQVTM, CDR2 ANQGSEA, per germline. The CDR3 DNA follows: TGCAGCGCTGGGACTAGCGGGAGGAATGAGCAGTTCTTC. It specifies CSAGTSGRNEQFF.

The chain is built from TRBV7-2 and TRBJ2-4; no definite D call. CDR1 is SGHTA and CDR2 is FQGNSA in the germline V gene. Trimming shortened V by 5 bases and J by 0 bases, and 8 bases separated the two germline ends. This CDR3 has 14 residues. This CDR3 is CASSPRVAKNIQYF. For the CDR3, the DNA is TGTGCCAGCAGCCCCCGGGTAGCCAAAAACATTCAGTACTTC.

Here the CDR3 reads CAISELGQGYSPLHF. The CDR3 DNA follows: TGTGCCATCAGTGAGTTGGGACAGGGTTATTCACCCCTCCACTTT. This chain joins TRBV10-3 and TRBJ1-6; 9 nucleotides match TRBD1. In germline, CDR1 is ENHRY, CDR2 SYGVKD. Trimming at V came to 1 base and at J to 8 bases, leaving 3 bases not matched to a gene. The CDR3 is 15 amino acids.

The rearrangement joins TRBV27 to TRBJ2-3, with D perhaps matching TRBD2 (5 bases). The CDR3 is made up of 16 amino acids. Per germline, CDR1 MNHEY and CDR2 SMNVEV (reference sequence). Trimming cost V 5 bases and J 0 bases, with 15 bases left between them. The CDR3 here is CASSSYGEWSTDTQYF. Written as DNA, the CDR3 is TGTGCCAGCAGTAGTTACGGGGAATGGAGCACAGATACGCAGTATTTT.

The chain uses TRBV12-3 or TRBV12-4 and TRBJ2-7, with D possibly being TRBD1 (6 bases). V shed 6 bases and J shed 5 bases, with 8 bases lying between them. The CDR3 covers 11 residues. The CDR3 sequence: CASRGADEQYF. The DNA for the CDR3 is TGTGCCAGCAGGGGGGCGGACGAGCAGTACTTC.